This entry features one T cell receptor (beta chain) sequence. As yet, its antigen is unknown. The source of the sample is a study of T cell responses to AZD1222 COVID-19 vaccine. Study-wide findings and caveats: Dominant CD4 TCR responses targeted spike regions 160-218 and 743-854. Only a handful of people who got AZD1222 tested seropositive at baseline.

Libraries were prepared by immunoSEQ multiplex PCR; TCRdb keeps only in-frame clonotypes and omits some of them. The sample has tens of thousands of clones, over 70% seen once. The material was peripheral blood, obtained 28 days after the second AZD1222 dose. The sequence was collected from an adult who received the AZD1222 COVID-19 vaccine.

The CDR3 loop is CAISSGTGDLDTQYF. In nucleotides, the CDR3 is TGTGCCATCAGTTCAGGGACAGGGGACTTAGATACGCAGTATTTT. The chain combines TRBV10-3 with TRBJ2-3, with 10 bases lining up with TRBD1. With V trimmed by 5 bases and J by 5 bases, 7 bases remained unmatched. The CDR3 contains 15 residues. Germline V gene lookup returns CDR1 ENHRY and CDR2 SYGVKD.